What follows is one T cell receptor beta chain and its context. Germline V CDR1 and CDR2: LGHNA, YNFKEQ. The CDR3 length is 14 residues. Trimming stripped 1 base from V and 6 bases from J, with 12 bases between. A multiplex PCR was run with 60 Vbeta primers and 13 Jbeta primers. Libraries were prepared by immunoSEQ multiplex PCR; TCRdb keeps only in-frame clonotypes and omits some of them. The table lists some 130,000 clones, almost 85% of them singletons, with approximately 3% in the top ten. These data originate in a study of cytomegalovirus exposure and HLA in healthy donors. The material sequenced was PBMCs. The receptor's source is a boy aged 2 to 9 in good health and CMV-seronegative. The V and J genes are TRBV4-2 and TRBJ1-2, with D maybe TRBD1 (6 bases). CDR3 sequence (DNA): TGTGCCAGCAGCCAAGTAAAGGGGGAGAATGGCTACACCTTC. It yields the protein CASSQVKGENGYTF.